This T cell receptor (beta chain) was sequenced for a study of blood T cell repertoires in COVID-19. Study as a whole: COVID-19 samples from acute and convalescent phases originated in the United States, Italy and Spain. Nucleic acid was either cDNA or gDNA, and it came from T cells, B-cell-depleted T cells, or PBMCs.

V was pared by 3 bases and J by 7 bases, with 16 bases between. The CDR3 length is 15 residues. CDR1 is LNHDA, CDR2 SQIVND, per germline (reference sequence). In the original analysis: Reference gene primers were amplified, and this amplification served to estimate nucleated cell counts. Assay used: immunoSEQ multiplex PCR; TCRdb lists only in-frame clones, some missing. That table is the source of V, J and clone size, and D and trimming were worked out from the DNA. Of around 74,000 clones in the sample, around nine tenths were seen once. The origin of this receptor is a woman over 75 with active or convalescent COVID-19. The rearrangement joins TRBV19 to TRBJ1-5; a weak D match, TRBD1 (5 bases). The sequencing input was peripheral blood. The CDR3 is CASSISGGAIQPQHF. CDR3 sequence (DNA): TGTGCCAGTAGTATTTCTGGAGGGGCGATACAGCCCCAGCATTTT.